These 12 T cell receptor beta chains came from one sample sequenced in a study of blood T cell repertoires in COVID-19. Assay used: immunoSEQ multiplex PCR; TCRdb lists only in-frame clones, some missing. The table records 50,000 or so clones, roughly 83% of them present only once. Sample: peripheral blood. All receptors derive from a woman aged 55-75 years with acute or convalescent COVID-19.

V is TRBV11-2 and J is TRBJ2-1; no definite D call. V lost 2 bases, J lost 5 bases, and 16 bases lay in between. The CDR3 is 16 amino acids. The germline V gene has CDR1 SGHAT and CDR2 FQNNGV. The CDR3 loop is CASSLFVLASNNEQFF. Here the CDR3 DNA reads TGTGCCAGCAGCTTATTCGTCCTCGCGTCAAACAATGAGCAGTTCTTC.

This clone was observed a few times. The CDR3 spells CAGQGAREKLFF. In nucleotides, the CDR3 is TGTGCCGGACAGGGGGCGCGTGAAAAACTGTTTTTT. This chain uses TRBV30 with TRBJ1-4, with TRBD1 identical over 11 bases. The germline CDR1 and CDR2 sequences are GTSNPN and SVGIG (reference sequence). The length of the CDR3 is 12 residues. Germline trimming cut 8 bases from V and 7 bases from J; bases unmatched to any gene: 3.

For the CDR3, the DNA is TGTGCCAGTAGCACAGGGGTGGGTGAGACCCAGTACTTC. This sequence encodes CASSTGVGETQYF. The chain has TRBV19 and TRBJ2-5, with 7 bases fitting TRBD1. This CDR3 spans 13 amino acids. The germline CDR1 and CDR2 sequences are LNHDA and SQIVND (reference sequence). V gave up 6 bases and J gave up 5 bases; unmatched junction bases: 6.

The V and J genes are TRBV28 and TRBJ1-2, with a weak D call TRBD1 (5 bases). The CDR3 is made up of 16 amino acids. CDR1 and CDR2 from the germline V gene are MDHEN and SYDVKM. V was cut by 5 bases and J by 4 bases, with 20 bases left in between. The CDR3 loop is CASSPPTRGGLYGYTF. The CDR3 nucleotides are TGTGCCAGCAGTCCGCCCACCCGTGGGGGACTCTATGGCTACACCTTC.

This clone came up once. The CDR3 DNA is TGTGCCAGCAGCCGTTCTATTGAAGCTTTCTTT. Translation: CASSRSIEAFF. This chain uses TRBV6-6 with TRBJ1-1; D call uncertain. Per the germline V gene, CDR1 is MNHNY and CDR2 is SVGAGI (reference sequence). Trimming took 6 bases from V and 7 from J, leaving 9 bases between them. The CDR3 has 11 residues.

The chain is built from TRBV18 and TRBJ1-2, with a possible D match to TRBD1 (5 bases). From germline, CDR1 is KGHSH and CDR2 LQKENI. This CDR3 region has 14 residues. Deletions cut 2 bases from V and 3 bases from J, with 10 bases between. The CDR3 DNA follows: TGTGCCAGCTCACCAGGGGCGCTTGACTATGGCTACACCTTC. Protein product: CASSPGALDYGYTF.

This clone was observed once. This chain joins TRBV19 and TRBJ2-2; possibly TRBD1 for D (6 bases). The germline CDR1 and CDR2 sequences are LNHDA and SQIVND (reference sequence). V lost 6 bases to trimming and J lost 6 bases, with 14 bases between them. This CDR3 spans 14 amino acids. The CDR3 protein is CASRRRGKAGELFF. CDR3 coding DNA: TGTGCCAGTAGACGCAGGGGAAAAGCCGGGGAGCTGTTTTTT.

The chain uses TRBV19 and TRBJ1-2; 7 bases are a match to TRBD1. With 6 bases clipped from V and 7 bases from J, the junction kept 8 bases outside the gene matches. This CDR3 has 13 amino acids. Germline-derived CDR1 and CDR2 are LNHDA and SQIVND (reference sequence). CDR3 residues: CASSRQGSSGYTF. The CDR3 nucleotides are TGTGCCAGTAGCCGACAGGGTTCCTCTGGCTACACCTTC.

This chain uses TRBV19 with TRBJ2-1; no clear D. This CDR3 contains 14 residues. V gave up 1 base and J gave up 1 base, with 5 bases separating them. Germline assignment: CDR1 LNHDA and CDR2 SQIVND (reference sequence). CDR3 residues: CASSIAGSYNEQFF. The CDR3 region has the DNA TGTGCCAGTAGTATAGCAGGTTCCTACAATGAGCAGTTCTTC. The whole variable domain, filled in from reference TRBV19 and TRBJ2-1, reads DGGITQSPKYLFRKEGQNVTLSCEQNLNHDAMYWYRQDPGQGLRLIYYSQIVNDFQKGDIAEGYSVSREKKESFPLTVTSAQKNPTAFYLCASSIAGSYNEQFFGPGTRLTVL.

This clone appeared a few times. V gene TRBV7-2 combines with J gene TRBJ2-1; D might be TRBD1 (5 bases). The ends were cut back, 4 bases at V and 12 bases at J, with 19 bases in the middle. There are 14 residues in the CDR3. Germline CDR1 reads SGHTA; CDR2 reads FQGNSA. CDR3 region: CASSSGTGGVGQFF. The CDR3 region has the DNA TGTGCCAGCAGCTCGGGCACAGGTGGAGTAGGGCAGTTCTTC.

The chain is built from TRBV30 and TRBJ1-3, with D possibly being TRBD1 (5 bases). Germline assignment: CDR1 GTSNPN and CDR2 SVGIG (reference sequence). V lost 3 bases and J 8 bases, leaving 17 bases between the germline ends. The CDR3 runs to 14 residues. The CDR3 nucleotides are TGTGCCTGGAGATTCAACGGGGGTGGGGACACCATATATTTT. Its translation: CAWRFNGGGDTIYF.

The chain couples TRBV19 to TRBJ2-2, with D tentatively TRBD2 (6 bases). The CDR3 consists of 14 residues. The V end lost 8 bases, the J end lost 4 bases, and 14 bases lay between the germline ends. Germline CDR1 LNHDA, CDR2 SQIVND (reference sequence). The CDR3 nucleotides are TGTGCCAGTCGAACCGGGGGTAGCACCGGGGAGCTGTTTTTT. Protein product: CASRTGGSTGELFF.